Listed below are T cell receptor beta chains from one sample, sequenced in a study of T cells after yellow fever vaccination. TCRdb reanalysed the 5' RACE reads using MiXCR and keeps one entry per CDR3 protein. The sample records a few hundred thousand distinct CDR3 sequences, roughly 7.5% being singletons. Here the sequenced sample was PBMCs, taken about 49 days after the first yellow fever vaccination. The receptors shown here come from a man between 18 and 35 years old who received the YFV17D yellow fever vaccine. Each CDR3 is given without its conserved first and last residue.

CDR3 length | J gene | V gene | CDR3 protein
14 | TRBJ2-5 | TRBV3-1 | ASSLILDRFEETQY
13 | TRBJ2-1 | TRBV5-1 | ASSLDGLGGDEQF
13 | TRBJ1-6 | TRBV4-3 | ASSGDSSYNSPLH
11 | TRBJ1-1 | TRBV12-3/TRBV12-4 | ASSFTGVTEAF
16 | TRBJ2-3 | TRBV11-2 | ASSQRPQGIGGTDTQY
12 | TRBJ1-3 | TRBV20-1 | SAKTVFSGNTIY
14 | TRBJ2-7 | TRBV4-1 | ASSQAPLRPAYEQY
13 | TRBJ2-1 | TRBV12-3/TRBV12-4 | ASSLSVADYNEQF
14 | TRBJ1-6 | TRBV4-3 | ASSQQSFGYNSPLH
12 | TRBJ2-3 | TRBV6-1 | ASSPGRGTDTQY
9 | TRBJ2-1 | TRBV2 | ASSEGDEQF
11 | TRBJ1-1 | TRBV6-4 | ASSDPENTEAF
13 | TRBJ2-1 | TRBV19 | ASRLAGAGYNEQF
12 | TRBJ2-5 | TRBV19 | ASSTDRGGETQY
16 | TRBJ2-6 | TRBV7-3 | ASSLYGTRNSGANVLT
13 | TRBJ1-4 | TRBV15 | ATSGDSFSNEKLF
11 | TRBJ2-5 | TRBV27 | ASSLSLGGTQY
11 | TRBJ2-7 | TRBV2 | ASTRQLTYEQY
9 | TRBJ1-1 | TRBV6-2/TRBV6-3 | ASSLGRRAF
13 | TRBJ2-2 | TRBV2 | ASSKEAGGTGELF
9 | TRBJ2-7 | TRBV7-9 | ASSFKNEQY
14 | TRBJ1-4 | TRBV5-1 | ASSLGSGGPWEKLF
13 | TRBJ1-6 | TRBV20-1 | SARDHQGRNSPLH
12 | TRBJ1-5 | TRBV6-5 | ASSYGRANQPQH
14 | TRBJ2-1 | TRBV18 | ASSPQGAGTYNEQF
13 | TRBJ2-3 | TRBV7-2 | ASSRWGGDTDTQY
13 | TRBJ2-5 | TRBV12-3/TRBV12-4 | ASSFGDRFQETQY
14 | TRBJ1-6 | TRBV7-2 | ASNLSRGRAGSPLH
12 | TRBJ1-2 | TRBV7-2 | ASSTGQGAYGYT
11 | TRBJ2-3 | TRBV20-1 | SARTSLTDTQY
12 | TRBJ1-5 | TRBV7-8 | ASSLAGHNQPQH
14 | TRBJ2-2 | TRBV4-1 | ASSQVGLADTGELF
12 | TRBJ1-1 | TRBV5-1 | ASSGDRGLGEAF
13 | TRBJ1-6 | TRBV9 | ASSDHGGFNSPLH
10 | TRBJ2-7 | TRBV20-1 | SARSGVDEQY
13 | TRBJ2-7 | TRBV27 | ASSSTWTGIGEQY
13 | TRBJ2-5 | TRBV10-3 | AISDVLQLEETQY
13 | TRBJ2-1 | TRBV18 | ASSKGQGGNNEQF
14 | TRBJ2-5 | TRBV5-1 | ASSPGSGVYQETQY
15 | TRBJ2-1 | TRBV9 | ASSVDPLAGGNNEQF
16 | TRBJ2-2 | TRBV23-1 | ASSHRAGSKANTGELF
10 | TRBJ2-3 | TRBV11-2 | ASSLVGQGNV
13 | TRBJ2-7 | TRBV5-1 | ASSFTSSKIYEQY
14 | TRBJ2-3 | TRBV5-1 | ASSHTGQGETDTQY
12 | TRBJ2-2 | TRBV18 | ASSPREGAGELF
10 | TRBJ2-3 | TRBV5-6 | ASRKGLHTQY
13 | TRBJ1-2 | TRBV5-1 | ASSLAEQTGEGYT
14 | TRBJ2-2 | TRBV20-1 | SARVPGTGATGELF
11 | TRBJ2-5 | TRBV20-1 | SARGDYQETQY
11 | TRBJ2-5 | TRBV2 | ASSESGGETQY
11 | TRBJ2-2 | TRBV20-1 | SAEGENTGELF
12 | TRBJ1-1 | TRBV15 | ATSRDLVNTEAF
13 | TRBJ2-3 | TRBV4-2 | ASSQDSGGADTQY
11 | TRBJ1-4 | TRBV20-1 | SASRGTLEKLF
14 | TRBJ2-1 | TRBV27 | ASSEASGQLNNEQF